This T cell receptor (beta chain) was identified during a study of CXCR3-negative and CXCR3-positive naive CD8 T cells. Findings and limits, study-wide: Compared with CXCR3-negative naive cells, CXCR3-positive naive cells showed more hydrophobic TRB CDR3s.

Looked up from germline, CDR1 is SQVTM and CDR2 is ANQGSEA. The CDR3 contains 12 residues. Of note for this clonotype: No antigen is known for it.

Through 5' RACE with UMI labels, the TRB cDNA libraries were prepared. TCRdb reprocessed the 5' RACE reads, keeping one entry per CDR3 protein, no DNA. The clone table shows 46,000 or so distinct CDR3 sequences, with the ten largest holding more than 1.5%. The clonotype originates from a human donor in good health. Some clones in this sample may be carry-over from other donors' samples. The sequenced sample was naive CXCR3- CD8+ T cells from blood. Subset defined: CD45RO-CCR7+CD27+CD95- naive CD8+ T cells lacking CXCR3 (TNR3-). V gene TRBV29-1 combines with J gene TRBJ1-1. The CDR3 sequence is CSVEDPTAEAFF.